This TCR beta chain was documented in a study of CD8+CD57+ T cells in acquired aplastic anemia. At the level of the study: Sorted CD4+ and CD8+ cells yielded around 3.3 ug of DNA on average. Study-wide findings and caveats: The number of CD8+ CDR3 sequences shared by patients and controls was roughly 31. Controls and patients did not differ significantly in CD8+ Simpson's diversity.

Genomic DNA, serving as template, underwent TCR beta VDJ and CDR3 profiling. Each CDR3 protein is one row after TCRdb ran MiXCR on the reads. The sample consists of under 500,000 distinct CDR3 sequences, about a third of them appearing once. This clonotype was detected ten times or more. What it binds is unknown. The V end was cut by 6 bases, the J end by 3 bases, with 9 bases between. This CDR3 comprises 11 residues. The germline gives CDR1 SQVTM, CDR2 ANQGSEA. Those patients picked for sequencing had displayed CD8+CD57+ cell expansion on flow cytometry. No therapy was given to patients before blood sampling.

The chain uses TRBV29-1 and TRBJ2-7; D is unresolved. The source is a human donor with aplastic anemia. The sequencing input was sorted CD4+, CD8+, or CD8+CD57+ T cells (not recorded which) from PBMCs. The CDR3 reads CSVGDFYEQYF. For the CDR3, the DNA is TGCAGCGTCGGTGATTTCTACGAGCAGTACTTC.